A selection of T cell receptor beta chains follows, all from one sample in a study of blood T cells in healthy people across ages. TCRdb re-called the 5' RACE reads through MiXCR, storing one row per CDR3 protein. Of about 930,000 distinct CDR3 sequences listed, about 28% were seen once; the top ten hold more than 8.5%. This sample was shared with a second study, whose subject was T cells of mothers and their children.

Sequenced: blood. Every receptor here comes from a woman aged 40 to 55 in good health. Both conserved end residues are part of each CDR3. Each record gives: J gene, clone size, D gene, V gene, CDR3 protein, CDR3 DNA. The D gene is left open where the match is weak. Size is stated for part of the rows, as once, few or many counts, or as a class when the clone is expanded.

J: TRBJ2-7
size: .
D: .
V: TRBV7-2
CDR3: CASTPGRASEQYF
DNA: TGCGCCAGCACCCCGGGAAGGGCGAGTGAGCAGTACTTC

J: TRBJ2-2
size: few
D: .
V: TRBV12-3/TRBV12-4
CDR3: CASSLGGVTGELFF
DNA: TGTGCCAGCAGTTTAGGGGGGGTCACCGGGGAGCTGTTTTTT

J: TRBJ1-2
size: few
D: .
V: TRBV3-1
CDR3: CASSQGNAASYGYTF
DNA: TGTGCCAGCAGCCAAGGAAATGCAGCTAGCTATGGCTACACCTTC

J: TRBJ1-1
size: .
D: .
V: TRBV14
CDR3: CASSRPPYEAFF
DNA: TGTGCCAGCAGCCGCCCCCCGTATGAAGCTTTCTTT

J: TRBJ2-1
size: .
D: .
V: TRBV13
CDR3: CASSSPGDGEQFF
DNA: TGTGCCAGCAGCTCCCCAGGGGACGGTGAGCAGTTCTTC

J: TRBJ2-7
size: few
D: TRBD1
V: TRBV29-1
CDR3: CSVYTGGSYEQYF
DNA: TGCAGCGTGTATACAGGGGGCTCGTACGAGCAGTACTTC

J: TRBJ1-1
size: .
D: .
V: TRBV20-1
CDR3: CGARTGNTEAFF
DNA: TGCGGTGCCAGGACGGGGAACACTGAAGCTTTCTTT

J: TRBJ2-5
size: few
D: .
V: TRBV7-3
CDR3: CASSTTAGAQYF
DNA: TGTGCCAGCAGCACAACAGCCGGCGCCCAGTACTTC

J: TRBJ2-1
size: .
D: .
V: TRBV4-1
CDR3: CASGQDPGGGRSSYNEQFF
DNA: TGCGCCAGCGGCCAAGATCCCGGCGGGGGCCGAAGCTCCTACAATGAGCAGTTCTTC

J: TRBJ2-1
size: .
D: TRBD2
V: TRBV7-3
CDR3: CASSSAGGHYNEQFF
DNA: TGTGCCAGCAGCTCAGCGGGGGGGCACTACAATGAGCAGTTCTTC

J: TRBJ2-1
size: few
D: TRBD1
V: TRBV9
CDR3: CASSLSRDRERDEQFF
DNA: TGTGCCAGCAGCCTTTCCCGGGACAGGGAACGGGATGAGCAGTTCTTC

J: TRBJ1-2
size: few
D: TRBD1
V: TRBV28
CDR3: CASRGQGEFQGYTF
DNA: TGTGCCAGCAGGGGACAGGGGGAATTTCAAGGCTACACCTTC

J: TRBJ1-1
size: few
D: TRBD1
V: TRBV2
CDR3: CASSSGTAVEAFF
DNA: TGTGCCAGCAGTTCCGGGACAGCTGTTGAAGCTTTCTTT

J: TRBJ1-2
size: few
D: TRBD1
V: TRBV28
CDR3: CASSRGTVEPGGYTF
DNA: TGTGCCAGCAGCCGAGGGACAGTGGAGCCGGGTGGCTACACCTTC